Presented here are 23 T cell receptor beta chains from one specimen sequenced in a study of shared clonotypes between healthy human individuals. Naivety among CD8 cells was defined by CD45RO negativity and positive CCR7 selection, thereby excluding terminally differentiated effector memory CD45RA+ cells. Measured with immunoSEQ multiplex PCR; TCRdb has only the in-frame clones, and not every one. The sample has some 2.1 million clones; roughly 95% are singletons. Sequencing was performed on naive CD8+ T cells from PBMCs. Source of these receptors: a man aged 18 to 35 in good health. Some clones in this sample may be carry-over from other donors' samples.

The chain's CDR3 is CASSFETGTGYGYTF. The CDR3 nucleotides are TGTGCCAGCAGTTTCGAGACTGGGACAGGCTATGGCTACACCTTC. This chain uses TRBV6-5 with TRBJ1-2; TRBD1 agrees at 8 bases. Trimming took 4 bases from V and 4 from J; bases not matched to a gene: 8. CDR1 is MNHEY and CDR2 is SVGAGI in the germline V gene. The CDR3 runs to 15 residues.

V usage is TRBV6-5 and J usage is TRBJ2-4; D uncertain. This CDR3 is built from 14 residues. V lost 0 bases and J lost 3, with 6 bases in between. Per the germline V gene, CDR1 is MNHEY and CDR2 is SVGAGI. The CDR3 protein is CASSYSNNKNIQYF. CDR3 sequence (DNA): TGTGCCAGCAGTTACTCGAACAACAAAAACATTCAGTACTTC.

The chain uses TRBV5-1 and TRBJ2-2, with 15 bases that match TRBD2. V lost 0 bases, J lost 6 bases, and 6 bases stayed unmatched. The CDR3 length is 18 residues. In germline, CDR1 is SGHRS, CDR2 YFSETQ. The CDR3, as DNA: TGCGCCAGCAGCTTGGGGACTAGCGGGAGGGCCTATGCCGGGGAGCTGTTTTTT. It codes for CASSLGTSGRAYAGELFF.

The DNA of the CDR3 is TGTGCCAGCAGCCAAGATGGGCGCAGGAGTGCCTATGGCTACACCTTC. It is translated as CASSQDGRRSAYGYTF. The V call is TRBV14, the J call TRBJ1-2; no reliable D call. Germline V gene lookup returns CDR1 SGHDN and CDR2 FVKESK. V shed 0 bases and J shed 4 bases, with 15 bases lying between them. CDR3 length equals 16 residues.

V is TRBV29-1 and J is TRBJ2-4, with D possibly being TRBD1 (6 bases). From germline, CDR1 is SQVTM and CDR2 ANQGSEA. Trimming shortened V by 6 bases and J by 0 bases, and 12 bases separated the two germline ends. The CDR3 is made up of 14 amino acids. The CDR3 DNA is TGCAGCGTCACGGGACACCTAGCCAAAAACATTCAGTACTTC. Translating it yields CSVTGHLAKNIQYF. Supplemented by reference TRBV29-1 and TRBJ2-4, the full variable domain reads SAVISQKPSRDICQRGTSLTIQCQVDSQVTMMFWYRQQPGQSLTLIATANQGSEATYESGFVIDKFPISRPNLTFSTLTVSNMSPEDSSIYLCSVTGHLAKNIQYFGAGTRLSVL.

The rearrangement links TRBV27 to TRBJ2-1, with unresolved D. V shed 3 bases and J shed 8 bases, with 23 bases lying between them. CDR1 is MNHEY, CDR2 SMNVEV, per germline (reference sequence). This CDR3 region has 17 residues. Here the CDR3 reads CASSFKGGIGGYDEQFF. CDR3 DNA: TGTGCCAGCAGTTTTAAGGGTGGGATTGGTGGTTATGATGAGCAGTTCTTC.

This sequence joins TRBV4-3 and TRBJ2-7; D remains unclear. Between the trimmed V and J ends, which lost 0 bases and 1 base, there was a span of 10 bases. The length of the CDR3 is 15 residues. Per germline, CDR1 LGHNA and CDR2 YSLEER. CDR3 in DNA: TGCGCCAGCAGCCAAGATGACGATACTTCCTACGAGCAGTACTTC. Translation: CASSQDDDTSYEQYF.

The rearrangement links TRBV28 to TRBJ2-5, with TRBD1 matching over 8 bases. Germline V gene lookup returns CDR1 MDHEN and CDR2 SYDVKM. There are 15 residues in the CDR3. Trimming cost V 5 bases and J 5 bases; bases outside gene matches: 10. CDR3 protein: CASSRQGASGETQYF. The CDR3, as DNA: TGTGCCAGCAGTCGCCAGGGGGCGAGCGGGGAGACCCAGTACTTC.

The gene calls are TRBV5-5 and TRBJ1-1, with 8 bases fitting TRBD1. CDR3 length: 18 amino acids. V lost 0 bases, J lost 0 bases, and 10 bases stayed unmatched. Germline V gene data show CDR1 as SGHKS and CDR2 as YYEKEE (reference sequence). The CDR3 loop reads CASSLEVNRGWMNTEAFF. In DNA form, the CDR3 reads TGTGCCAGCAGCTTGGAGGTGAACAGGGGGTGGATGAACACTGAAGCTTTCTTT.

This clone was observed once. The V gene is TRBV21-1, the J gene TRBJ1-2. TRBV21-1 is an annotated pseudogene. The CDR3 loop spans 13 amino acids. The CDR3 nucleotides are TGTGCCAGCATTGGCAGCGAAACCTATGGCTACACCTTC. This gives the protein CASIGSETYGYTF.

V and J are TRBV28 and TRBJ2-1; a weak D match, TRBD1 (6 bases). This CDR3 comprises 18 residues. The germline gives CDR1 MDHEN, CDR2 SYDVKM. V lost 3 bases and J 2 bases, leaving 20 bases between the germline ends. The CDR3: CASSFRGGWDGPYNEQFF. The DNA of the CDR3 is TGTGCCAGCAGTTTTAGAGGGGGATGGGACGGGCCCTACAATGAGCAGTTCTTC.

This chain links TRBV6-1 with TRBJ1-1; D remains unclear. Trimming pared 3 bases from V and 0 bases from J, leaving 11 bases between. The CDR3 spans 15 residues. Germline assignment: CDR1 MNHNS and CDR2 SASEGT. Written as DNA, the CDR3 is TGTGCCAGCAGTGAGGCGGACGGGATGAACACTGAAGCTTTCTTT. The encoded protein is CASSEADGMNTEAFF.

The chain combines TRBV4-1 with TRBJ2-6; D may match TRBD1 or TRBD2 (5 bases each). Germline V CDR1 and CDR2: MGHRA, YSYEKL. This CDR3 contains 17 residues. The germline V and J ends were trimmed by 5 bases and 0 bases, with 14 bases remaining between them. The CDR3 here is CASSTRDPGSGANVLTF. CDR3 DNA sequence: TGCGCCAGCAGCACCCGGGACCCAGGCTCTGGGGCCAACGTCCTGACTTTC.

This chain connects TRBV7-2 to TRBJ2-5; 10 bases line up with TRBD2. Germline CDR1 SGHTA, CDR2 FQGNSA. CDR3 length: 16 residues. Trimming removed 3 bases from V and 1 base from J; junction bases left unmatched: 5. The CDR3: CASSFRTSGPQETQYF. In nucleotides, the CDR3 is TGTGCCAGCAGCTTTCGGACTAGCGGTCCCCAAGAGACCCAGTACTTC. The whole variable domain, remainder taken from reference TRBV7-2 and TRBJ2-5, is GAGVSQSPSNKVTEKGKDVELRCDPISGHTALYWYRQSLGQGLEFLIYFQGNSAPDKSGLPSDRFSAERTGGSVSTLTIQRTQQEDSAVYLCASSFRTSGPQETQYFGPGTRLLVL.

The V gene is TRBV27, the J gene TRBJ1-5; D perhaps matches TRBD1 (5 bases). CDR3 length: 15 residues. Per germline, CDR1 MNHEY and CDR2 SMNVEV (reference sequence). V was trimmed by 3 bases and J by 3 bases, leaving 12 bases between them. The chain's CDR3 is CASSFVWGANQPQHF. The CDR3, as DNA: TGTGCCAGCAGTTTTGTTTGGGGCGCCAATCAGCCCCAGCATTTT.

The rearrangement uses TRBV10-3 and TRBJ1-5; TRBD1 aligns across 7 bases. With V trimmed by 2 bases and J by 0 bases, 7 bases remained unmatched. The CDR3 consists of 17 residues. Germline loops: CDR1 ENHRY, CDR2 SYGVKD. The DNA of the CDR3 is TGTGCCATCAGTGAGCCCGACAGGGTCCATAGCAATCAGCCCCAGCATTTT. This gives the protein CAISEPDRVHSNQPQHF.

This sequence joins TRBV4-1 and TRBJ2-7, with D tentatively TRBD1 or TRBD2 (5 bases each). This CDR3 is built from 13 residues. Trimming cost V 3 bases and J 6 bases, with 12 bases left between them. Germline CDR1 is MGHRA and CDR2 is YSYEKL. In DNA form, the CDR3 reads TGCGCCAGCAGCCAGCGAGGGGATTCCGAGCAGTACTTC. Amino acids: CASSQRGDSEQYF.

The chain is built from TRBV27 and TRBJ1-1; D is possibly TRBD1 (6 bases). The CDR3 spans 15 residues. V was clipped by 7 bases and J by 1 base, with 16 bases between them. CDR1 and CDR2 (germline): MNHEY, SMNVEV (reference sequence). The CDR3 is CASTEGGGTNTEAFF. The CDR3 DNA sequence: TGTGCCAGCACGGAGGGAGGGGGAACGAACACTGAAGCTTTCTTT.

The genes are TRBV29-1 and TRBJ2-1, with no clear D. The germline CDR1 and CDR2 sequences are SQVTM and ANQGSEA. V was pared by 3 bases and J by 4 bases, with 16 bases between. The CDR3 runs 15 residues. The CDR3 region is CSVEVLSVTYNEQFF. DNA of the CDR3: TGCAGCGTTGAGGTTTTATCCGTCACGTACAATGAGCAGTTCTTC.

The J gene is TRBJ2-7, the V gene TRBV7-3; maybe TRBD2 (6 bases). The CDR3 contains 15 residues. With 2 bases removed from V and 3 bases from J, the gap between germline ends came to 14 bases. Germline loops: CDR1 SGHTA, CDR2 FQGTGA. As DNA, the CDR3 is TGTGCCAGCAGCTTATCTTCGGGAGCCTTCTACGAGCAGTACTTC. Its translation is CASSLSSGAFYEQYF.

This chain uses TRBV9 with TRBJ2-1, with 8 bases lining up with TRBD1. Germline CDR1 and CDR2: SGDLS and YYNGEE. This CDR3 is built from 17 residues. The V and J ends lost 0 bases and 3 bases, in that order; junction bases with no gene match: 8. CDR3 bases: TGTGCCAGCAGCGTAGTAGGACAGGGTCCCCGCTACAATGAGCAGTTCTTC. Translating gives CASSVVGQGPRYNEQFF.

The J gene is TRBJ2-1, the V gene TRBV7-9, with 11 bases lining up with TRBD1. The CDR3 totals 15 residues. Per germline, CDR1 SEHNR and CDR2 FQNEAQ (reference sequence). The V and J ends lost 6 bases and 7 bases, in that order; junction bases with no gene match: 8. This CDR3 reads CASSFGTGGRNEQFF. The CDR3 DNA follows: TGTGCCAGCAGTTTCGGGACAGGGGGACGGAATGAGCAGTTCTTC.

This clone was observed a single time. This chain links TRBV28 with TRBJ2-5; D might be TRBD1 (6 bases). This CDR3 contains 15 residues. Germline loops: CDR1 MDHEN, CDR2 SYDVKM. V lost 5 bases and J lost 0, with 13 bases in between. CDR3 amino acids: CASSHGQKYQETQYF. The CDR3 coding sequence is TGTGCCAGCAGTCACGGACAGAAGTACCAAGAGACCCAGTACTTC.